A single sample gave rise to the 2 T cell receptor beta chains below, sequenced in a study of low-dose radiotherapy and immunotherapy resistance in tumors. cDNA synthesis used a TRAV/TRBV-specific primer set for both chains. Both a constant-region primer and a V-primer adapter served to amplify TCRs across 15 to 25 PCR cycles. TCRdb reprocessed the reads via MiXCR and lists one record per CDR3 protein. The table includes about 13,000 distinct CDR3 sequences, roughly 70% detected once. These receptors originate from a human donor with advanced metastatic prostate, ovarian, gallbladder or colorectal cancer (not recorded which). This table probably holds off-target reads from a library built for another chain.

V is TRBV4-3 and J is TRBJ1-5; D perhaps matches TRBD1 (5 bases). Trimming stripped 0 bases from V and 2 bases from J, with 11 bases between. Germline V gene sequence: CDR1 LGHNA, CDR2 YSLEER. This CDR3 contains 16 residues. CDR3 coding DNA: TGCGCCAGCAGCCAAGAAGACAGCCTGGGCAATCAGCCCCAGCATTTT. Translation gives CASSQEDSLGNQPQHF.

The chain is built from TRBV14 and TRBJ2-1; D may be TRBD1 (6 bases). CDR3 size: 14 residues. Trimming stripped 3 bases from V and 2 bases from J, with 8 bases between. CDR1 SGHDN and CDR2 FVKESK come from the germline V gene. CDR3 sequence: CASSQGATYNEQFF. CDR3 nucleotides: TGTGCCAGCAGCCAGGGGGCAACCTACAATGAGCAGTTCTTC.